There are a few counts of the clone carrying this T cell receptor beta chain. Its target is not known. V shed 5 bases and J shed 9 bases, with 13 bases lying between them. The CDR3 has 13 amino acids. Germline-derived CDR1 and CDR2 are SEHNR and FQNEAQ (reference sequence). TCRdb's copy holds only in-frame clones and misses some; the assay was immunoSEQ multiplex PCR. The sample carries 3,500 to 4,000 clones, 15% to 20% recorded once. These data belong to a study of tumour-infiltrating T cells in Burkitt lymphoma. Study overall: Patients covered every epidemiological subtype of Burkitt lymphoma. Study conclusions and caveats: Several public clonotypes recurred in numerous Burkitt lymphoma patients.

This sequence joins TRBV7-9 and TRBJ2-2; D gene unclear. Sequences were obtained from tumor tissue. The clonotype originates from a human donor with Burkitt lymphoma. The CDR3 DNA follows: TGTGCCAGCAGCCCCCTGAGCTCCCGGGAGCTGTTTTTT. It encodes CASSPLSSRELFF.